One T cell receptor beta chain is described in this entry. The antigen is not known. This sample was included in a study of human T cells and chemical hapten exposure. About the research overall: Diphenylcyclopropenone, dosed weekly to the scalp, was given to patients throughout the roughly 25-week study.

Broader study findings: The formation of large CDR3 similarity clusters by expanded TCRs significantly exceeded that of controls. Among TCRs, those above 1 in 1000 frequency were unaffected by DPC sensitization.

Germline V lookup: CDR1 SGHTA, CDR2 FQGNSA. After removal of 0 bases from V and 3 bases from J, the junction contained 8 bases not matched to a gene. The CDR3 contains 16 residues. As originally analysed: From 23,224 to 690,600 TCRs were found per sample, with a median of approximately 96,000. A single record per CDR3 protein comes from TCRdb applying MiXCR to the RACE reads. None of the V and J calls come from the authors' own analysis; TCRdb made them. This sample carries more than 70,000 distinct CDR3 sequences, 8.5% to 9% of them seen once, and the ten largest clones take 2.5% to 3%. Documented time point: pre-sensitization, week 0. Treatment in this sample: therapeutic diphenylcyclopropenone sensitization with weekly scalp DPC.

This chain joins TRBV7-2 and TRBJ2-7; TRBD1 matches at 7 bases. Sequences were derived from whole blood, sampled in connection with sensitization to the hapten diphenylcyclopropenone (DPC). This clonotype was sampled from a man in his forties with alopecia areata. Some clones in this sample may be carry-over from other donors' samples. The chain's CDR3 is CASSLAAFAGGYEQYF. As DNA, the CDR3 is TGTGCCAGCAGCTTAGCCGCGTTTGCAGGGGGCTACGAGCAGTACTTC.